These T cell receptor beta chains were read from a single sample in a study of control samples from healthy donors and cancer patients. This table comes from immunoSEQ multiplex PCR, and its TCRdb copy is limited to in-frame clones, with some not included. The table records some 94,000 clones, approximately 88% of them present only once. The sequenced sample was PBMCs. All receptors come from a woman in her 50s with colorectal cancer. Both conserved end residues are part of each CDR3. D genes are given only for firm matches. Part of the rows lack a size; the others show once, few, many or a class for expanded clones.

J,D,size,V,CDR3,DNA
TRBJ2-2,.,.,TRBV2,CASSEGASRTGELFF,TGTGCCAGCAGTGAGGGGGCTAGCCGCACCGGGGAGCTGTTTTTT
TRBJ2-3,.,.,TRBV5-1,CASSLGLFRGGRDTQYF,TGCGCCAGCAGCTTGGGTCTTTTTCGGGGAGGTAGAGATACGCAGTATTTT
TRBJ2-6,.,.,TRBV5-1,CASSLGGAGANVLTF,TGCGCCAGCAGCTTGGGGGGTGCTGGGGCCAACGTCCTGACTTTC
TRBJ2-4,.,.,TRBV10-3,CAISDQGSSETGRRKNIQYF,TGTGCCATCAGTGATCAAGGGTCCAGCGAGACGGGCCGGAGAAAAAACATTCAGTACTTC
TRBJ1-5,.,.,TRBV6-2/TRBV6-3,CASSEDRISNQPQHF,TGTGCCAGCAGTGAGGACAGAATTAGCAATCAGCCCCAGCATTTT
TRBJ2-3,.,.,TRBV28,CASSQKGVGDTQYF,TGTGCCAGCAGCCAAAAGGGGGTTGGAGATACGCAGTATTTT
TRBJ2-4,TRBD2,once,TRBV2,CASSETSGSARAKNIQYF,TGTGCCAGCAGTGAGACTAGCGGGTCGGCACGGGCCAAAAACATTCAGTACTTC
TRBJ1-2,.,.,TRBV19,CASSNLIGGHDYGYTF,TGTGCCAGTAGTAACCTCATCGGGGGCCACGACTATGGCTACACCTTC
TRBJ2-3,TRBD1,.,TRBV2,CASTWTGAPTDTQYF,TGTGCCAGCACCTGGACAGGGGCGCCCACAGATACGCAGTATTTT
TRBJ1-4,.,.,TRBV6-6,CASRRTEGQLFF,TGTGCCAGCAGGCGTACAGAGGGCCAACTGTTTTTT